Below, one TCR beta chain is given with its context. Its antigen is unidentified. The CDR3 spans 15 residues. V gave up 5 bases and J gave up 4 bases, with 18 bases separating them. CDR1 and CDR2 (germline): SGHTA, FQGNSA. Use of 60 Vbeta and 13 Jbeta primers characterized the PCR. Profiled with immunoSEQ multiplex PCR; TCRdb holds only in-frame clones, not every one. The sample consists of about 160,000 clones, around 80% of them appearing once. This sample is part of a study of cytomegalovirus exposure and HLA in healthy donors. Study-wide background: HLA-typed donors contributed approximately 92 million unique TCRs, which were held in an early data release. Broader study findings: The likely explanation for a cluster of highly shared sequence variants was sequencing artifact. TRBV6-2, TRBV6-3 and other indistinguishable V segments were excluded. Researchers counted about 150 TCR beta chains as cytomegalovirus-associated.

Material: PBMCs. The gene calls are TRBV7-2 and TRBJ2-7, with a possible D match to TRBD1 (6 bases). This clonotype was sampled from a girl aged 5-17 years in good health and CMV-seropositive. CDR3 protein: CASSPWGLSGYEQYF. The CDR3 bases are TGTGCCAGCAGCCCATGGGGGCTATCTGGGTACGAGCAGTACTTC.